What follows is one T cell receptor beta chain and its context. Its antigen is currently unknown. This record comes from a study of blood T cells in healthy people across ages. General study points: More naive CD4+ cells and higher diversity were found in long-lived than in aged donors. From one million sequenced T cells, diversity estimates were lower bounds.

The second PCR ran roughly 6 to 11 cycles with a sample-barcoded 5' primer and J-beta primers. Researchers report that a template-switch adaptor with 12 random nucleotides tagged each cDNA molecule. Using its own MiXCR run on the 5' RACE reads, TCRdb lists one record per CDR3 protein. The sample consists of hundreds of thousands of distinct CDR3 sequences, around half of them appearing once. Per sample, no less than 6 micrograms of total RNA were extracted. The source is a man older than 75 in good health. Specimen: blood.

The CDR3 nucleotides are TGTGCCAGCAGCTCGACTACCGGACTAGCGGTTTACAATGAGCAGTTCTTC. Translating it yields CASSSTTGLAVYNEQFF. The V gene is TRBV7-3, the J gene TRBJ2-1; TRBD2 matches at 10 bases. Looked up from germline, CDR1 is SGHTA and CDR2 is FQGTGA. CDR3 length equals 17 residues. Trimming at V came to 4 bases and at J to 4 bases, leaving 10 bases not matched to a gene.